The T cell receptor (beta chain) described here comes from a study of identical twins. Whole-study findings and limits: Excess sharing between twins was weaker in beta out-of-frame sequences. It was cross-sectional statistical analysis, not following the same donors, that the conclusions relied on. The more abundant beta clonotypes in cord blood had fewer insertions, and memory repertoires did not show this.

A single record per CDR3 protein comes from TCRdb applying MiXCR to the 5' RACE reads. Seen here are roughly 630,000 distinct CDR3 sequences, roughly 7.1% observed once, and the top ten hold about 1.6%. Healthy Caucasians provided all donations. The table lists this clonotype with a few counts. Its antigen is currently unknown. The same data also went into a second study, on yellow fever vaccine responses in identical twins.

Sequencing used PBMCs. The receptor was isolated from a woman between 18 and 29 years old in good health.

CDR3 in amino acids: CASSSLAGGPLELFF. The CDR3 nucleotides read TGTGCCAGCAGCTCACTAGCGGGAGGGCCCTTGGAGCTGTTTTTT. This rearrangement joins TRBV7-3 to TRBJ2-2; TRBD2 matches at 13 bases. The length of the CDR3 is 15 residues. With 4 bases clipped from V and 10 bases from J, the junction kept 6 bases outside the gene matches. CDR1 is SGHTA, CDR2 FQGTGA, per germline.